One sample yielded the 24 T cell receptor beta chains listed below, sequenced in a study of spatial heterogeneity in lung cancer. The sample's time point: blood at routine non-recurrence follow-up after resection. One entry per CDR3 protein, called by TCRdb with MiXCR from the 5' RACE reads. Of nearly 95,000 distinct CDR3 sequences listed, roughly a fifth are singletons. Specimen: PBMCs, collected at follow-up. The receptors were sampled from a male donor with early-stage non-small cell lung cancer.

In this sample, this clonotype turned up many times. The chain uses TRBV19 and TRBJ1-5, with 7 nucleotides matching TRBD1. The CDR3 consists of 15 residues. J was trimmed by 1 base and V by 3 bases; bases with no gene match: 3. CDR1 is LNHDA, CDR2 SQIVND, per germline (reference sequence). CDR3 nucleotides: TGTGCCAGTAGTATTGACAGGGTAAGCAATCAGCCCCAGCATTTT. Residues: CASSIDRVSNQPQHF.

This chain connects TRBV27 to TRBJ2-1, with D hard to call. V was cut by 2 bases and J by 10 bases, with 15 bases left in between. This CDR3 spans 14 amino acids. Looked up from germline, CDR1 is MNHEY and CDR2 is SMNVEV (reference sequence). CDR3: CASSLSRLLGEQFF. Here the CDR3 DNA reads TGTGCCAGCAGTTTAAGTCGTCTACTGGGGGAGCAGTTCTTC.

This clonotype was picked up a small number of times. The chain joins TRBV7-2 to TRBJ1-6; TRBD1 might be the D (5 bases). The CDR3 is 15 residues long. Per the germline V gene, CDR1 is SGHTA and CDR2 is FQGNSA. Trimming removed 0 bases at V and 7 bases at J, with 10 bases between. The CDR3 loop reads CASSLATGLNSPLHF. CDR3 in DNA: TGTGCCAGCAGCTTAGCAACAGGACTCAATTCACCCCTCCACTTT.

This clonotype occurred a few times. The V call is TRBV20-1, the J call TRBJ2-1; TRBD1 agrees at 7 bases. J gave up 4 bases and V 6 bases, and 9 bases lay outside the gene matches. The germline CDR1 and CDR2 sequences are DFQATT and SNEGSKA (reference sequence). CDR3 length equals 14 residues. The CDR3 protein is CSAITGDRYNEQFF. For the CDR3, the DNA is TGCAGTGCCATCACAGGGGATCGGTACAATGAGCAGTTCTTC.

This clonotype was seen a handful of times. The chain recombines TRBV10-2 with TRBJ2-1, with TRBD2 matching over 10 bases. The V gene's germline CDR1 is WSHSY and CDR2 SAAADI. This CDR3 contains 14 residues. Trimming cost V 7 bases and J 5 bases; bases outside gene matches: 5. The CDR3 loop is CASTLAGAHNEQFF. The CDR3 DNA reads TGCGCCAGCACCCTAGCGGGGGCCCACAATGAGCAGTTCTTC.

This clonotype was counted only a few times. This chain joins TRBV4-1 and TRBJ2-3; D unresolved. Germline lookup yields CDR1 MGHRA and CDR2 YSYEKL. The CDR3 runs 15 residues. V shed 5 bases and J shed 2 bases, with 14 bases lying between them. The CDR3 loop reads CASSAQYATTDTQYF. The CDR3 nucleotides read TGCGCCAGCAGCGCCCAGTACGCTACCACAGATACGCAGTATTTT.

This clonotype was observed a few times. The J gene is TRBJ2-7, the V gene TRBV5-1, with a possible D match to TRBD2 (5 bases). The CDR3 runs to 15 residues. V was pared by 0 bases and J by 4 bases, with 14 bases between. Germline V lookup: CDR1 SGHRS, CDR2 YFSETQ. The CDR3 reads CASSLALGALYEQYF. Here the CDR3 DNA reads TGCGCCAGCAGCTTGGCCCTGGGAGCCCTTTACGAGCAGTACTTC. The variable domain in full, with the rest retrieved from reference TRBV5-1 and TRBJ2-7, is KAGVTQTPRYLIKTRGQQVTLSCSPISGHRSVSWYQQTPGQGLQFLFEYFSETQRNKGNFPGRFSGRQFSNSRSEMNVSTLELGDSALYLCASSLALGALYEQYFGPGTRLTVT.

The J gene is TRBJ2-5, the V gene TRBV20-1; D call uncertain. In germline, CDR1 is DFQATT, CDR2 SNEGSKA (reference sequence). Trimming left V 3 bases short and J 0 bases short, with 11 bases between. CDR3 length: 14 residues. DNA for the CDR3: TGCAGTGCTAGTTCCGGATCGTACCAAGAGACCCAGTACTTC. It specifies CSASSGSYQETQYF.

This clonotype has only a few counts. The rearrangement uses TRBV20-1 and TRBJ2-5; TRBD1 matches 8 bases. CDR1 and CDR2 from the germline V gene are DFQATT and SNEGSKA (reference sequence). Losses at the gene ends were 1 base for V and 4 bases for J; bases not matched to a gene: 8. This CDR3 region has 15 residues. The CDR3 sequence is CSARVLTGEGETQYF. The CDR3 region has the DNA TGCAGTGCTAGAGTATTGACAGGGGAAGGAGAGACCCAGTACTTC.

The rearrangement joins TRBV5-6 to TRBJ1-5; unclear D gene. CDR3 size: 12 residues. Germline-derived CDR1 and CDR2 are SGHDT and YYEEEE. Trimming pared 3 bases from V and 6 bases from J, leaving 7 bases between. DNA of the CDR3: TGTGCCAGCAGCTCGTCAAGTCAGCCCCAGCATTTT. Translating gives CASSSSSQPQHF. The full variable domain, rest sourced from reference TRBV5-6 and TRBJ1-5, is DAGVTQSPTHLIKTRGQQVTLRCSPKSGHDTVSWYQQALGQGPQFIFQYYEEEERQRGNFPDRFSGHQFPNYSSELNVNALLLGDSALYLCASSSSSQPQHFGDGTRLSIL.

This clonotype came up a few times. The CDR3 coding sequence is TGTGCCAGCAGTTACAACCCCTCTAGCGGAGGTACAGATACGCAGTATTTT. Translated, it gives CASSYNPSSGGTDTQYF. This chain connects TRBV6-5 to TRBJ2-3, with 7 bases matching TRBD2. Germline CDR1 and CDR2: MNHEY and SVGAGI. The CDR3 spans 17 residues. J was trimmed by 3 bases and V by 2 bases; bases with no gene match: 11.

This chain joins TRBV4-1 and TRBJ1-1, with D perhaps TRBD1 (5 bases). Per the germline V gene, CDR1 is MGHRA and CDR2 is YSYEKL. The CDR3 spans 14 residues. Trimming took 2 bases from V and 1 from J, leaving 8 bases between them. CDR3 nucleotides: TGCGCCAGCAGCCAACCCACAGGGAACACTGAAGCTTTCTTT. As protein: CASSQPTGNTEAFF.

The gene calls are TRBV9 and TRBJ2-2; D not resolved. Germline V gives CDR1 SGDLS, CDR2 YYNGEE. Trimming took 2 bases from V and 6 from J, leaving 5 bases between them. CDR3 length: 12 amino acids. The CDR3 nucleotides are TGTGCCAGCAGCGTTCGGTCCGGGGAGCTGTTTTTT. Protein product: CASSVRSGELFF.

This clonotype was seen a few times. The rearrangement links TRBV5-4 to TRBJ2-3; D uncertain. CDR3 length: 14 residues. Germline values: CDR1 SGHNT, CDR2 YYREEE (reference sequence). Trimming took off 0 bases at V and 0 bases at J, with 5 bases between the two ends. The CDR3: CASSLVSSTDTQYF. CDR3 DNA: TGTGCCAGCAGCTTGGTGTCTAGCACAGATACGCAGTATTTT.

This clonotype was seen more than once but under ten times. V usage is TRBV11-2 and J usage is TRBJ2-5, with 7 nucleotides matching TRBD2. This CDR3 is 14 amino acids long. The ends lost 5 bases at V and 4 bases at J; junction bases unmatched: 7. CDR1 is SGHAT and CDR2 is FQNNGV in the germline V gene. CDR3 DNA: TGTGCCAGCAGCCCTAGAAGGGAGGGAGAGACCCAGTACTTC. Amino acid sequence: CASSPRREGETQYF.

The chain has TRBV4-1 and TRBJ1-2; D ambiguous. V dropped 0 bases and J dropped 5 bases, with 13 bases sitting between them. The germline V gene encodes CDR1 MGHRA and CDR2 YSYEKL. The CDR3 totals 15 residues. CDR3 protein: CASSQDDVAKYGYTF. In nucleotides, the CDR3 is TGCGCCAGCAGCCAAGATGACGTTGCAAAATATGGCTACACCTTC.

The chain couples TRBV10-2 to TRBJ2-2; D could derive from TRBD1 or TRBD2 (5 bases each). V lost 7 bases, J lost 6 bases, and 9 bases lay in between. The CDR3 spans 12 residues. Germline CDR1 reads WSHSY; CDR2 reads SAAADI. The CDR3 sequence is CASMWDPGELFF. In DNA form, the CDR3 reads TGCGCCAGCATGTGGGACCCCGGGGAGCTGTTTTTT.

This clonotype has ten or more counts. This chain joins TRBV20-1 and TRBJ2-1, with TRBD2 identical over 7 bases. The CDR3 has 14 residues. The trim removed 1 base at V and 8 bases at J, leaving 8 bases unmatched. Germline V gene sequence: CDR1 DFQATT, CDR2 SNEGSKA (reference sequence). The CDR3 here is CSARVLAPGDEQFF. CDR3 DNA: TGCAGTGCTAGAGTACTAGCGCCAGGCGATGAGCAGTTCTTC.

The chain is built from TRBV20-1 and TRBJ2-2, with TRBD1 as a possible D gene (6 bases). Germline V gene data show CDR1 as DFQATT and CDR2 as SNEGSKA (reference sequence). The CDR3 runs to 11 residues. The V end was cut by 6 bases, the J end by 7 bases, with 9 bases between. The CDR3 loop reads CSAQGGGELFF. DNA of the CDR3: TGCAGTGCCCAAGGGGGCGGGGAGCTGTTTTTT.

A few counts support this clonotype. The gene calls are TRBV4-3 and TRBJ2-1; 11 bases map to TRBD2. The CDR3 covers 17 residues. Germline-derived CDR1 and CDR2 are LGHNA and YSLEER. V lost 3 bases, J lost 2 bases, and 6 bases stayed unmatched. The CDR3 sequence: CASSQQLAGAPYNEQFF. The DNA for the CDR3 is TGCGCCAGCAGCCAGCAACTAGCGGGGGCTCCCTACAATGAGCAGTTCTTC.

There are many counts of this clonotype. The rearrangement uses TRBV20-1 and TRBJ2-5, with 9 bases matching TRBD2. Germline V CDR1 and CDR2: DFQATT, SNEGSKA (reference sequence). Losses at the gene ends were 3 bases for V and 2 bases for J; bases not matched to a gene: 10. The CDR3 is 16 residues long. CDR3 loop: CSASLDSGGIQETQYF. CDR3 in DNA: TGCAGTGCTAGTCTGGATAGCGGGGGTATTCAAGAGACCCAGTACTTC.

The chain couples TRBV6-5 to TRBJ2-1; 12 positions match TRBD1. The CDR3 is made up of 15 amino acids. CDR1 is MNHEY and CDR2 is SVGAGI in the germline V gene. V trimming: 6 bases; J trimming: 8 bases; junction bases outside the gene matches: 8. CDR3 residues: CASRSGTGGGDEQFF. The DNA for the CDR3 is TGTGCCAGCAGATCCGGGACAGGGGGCGGGGATGAGCAGTTCTTC.

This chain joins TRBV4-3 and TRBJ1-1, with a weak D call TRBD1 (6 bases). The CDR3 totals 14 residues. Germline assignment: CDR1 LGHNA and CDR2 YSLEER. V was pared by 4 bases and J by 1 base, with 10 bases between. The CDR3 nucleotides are TGCGCCAGCAGCCGGACGACAGGGAACACTGAAGCTTTCTTT. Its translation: CASSRTTGNTEAFF.

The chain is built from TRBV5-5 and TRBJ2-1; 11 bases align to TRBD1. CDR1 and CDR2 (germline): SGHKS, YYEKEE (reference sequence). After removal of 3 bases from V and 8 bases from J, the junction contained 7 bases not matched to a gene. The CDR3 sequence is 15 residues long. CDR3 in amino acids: CASSSGTGGMYEQFF. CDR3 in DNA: TGTGCCAGCAGCTCCGGGACAGGGGGTATGTATGAGCAGTTCTTC.